Presented here are 14 T cell receptor beta chains from one specimen sequenced in a study of T cells after posttransplantation cyclophosphamide. The assay was immunoSEQ multiplex PCR, and TCRdb's table has in-frame clones only and misses some. The sample carries more than 50,000 clones, about 86% recorded once. Specimen: PBMCs. All receptors come from a man aged 30-40 years with a blood cancer, CMV-positive, and with a related stem cell donor.

This clone occurred a few times. This sequence joins TRBV28 and TRBJ1-6; the D gene is possibly TRBD1 (6 bases). V dropped 8 bases and J dropped 7 bases, with 15 bases sitting between them. Germline V gene lookup returns CDR1 MDHEN and CDR2 SYDVKM. This CDR3 is 14 amino acids long. CDR3 sequence: CASFSGQPNSPLHF. CDR3 sequence (DNA): TGTGCCAGCTTCTCGGGACAACCAAATTCACCCCTCCACTTT.

V is TRBV7-9 and J is TRBJ1-2, with D perhaps TRBD1 (6 bases). V was trimmed by 2 bases and J by 0 bases, leaving 10 bases between them. This CDR3 is 15 amino acids long. Germline lookup yields CDR1 SEHNR and CDR2 FQNEAQ (reference sequence). CDR3: CASSLTGPANYGYTF. CDR3 DNA sequence: TGTGCCAGCAGCTTAACAGGGCCTGCTAACTATGGCTACACCTTC.

In this sample, this clone turned up once. The CDR3 here is CAWSVFLGEQFF. The CDR3 DNA sequence: TGTGCCTGGAGTGTTTTTCTAGGTGAGCAGTTCTTC. J is TRBJ2-1 and V is TRBV30; no clear D. V lost 0 bases to trimming and J lost 9 bases, with 9 bases between them. Germline CDR1 reads GTSNPN; CDR2 reads SVGIG (reference sequence). CDR3 length equals 12 residues.

This chain uses TRBV7-9 with TRBJ2-1; 11 bases map to TRBD2. Germline-derived CDR1 and CDR2 are SEHNR and FQNEAQ (reference sequence). The CDR3 runs to 18 residues. V lost 5 bases, J lost 3 bases, and 12 bases stayed unmatched. The CDR3 reads CASSPRGLADYNYNEQFF. The CDR3 nucleotides are TGTGCCAGCAGCCCGAGGGGACTAGCGGACTACAACTACAATGAGCAGTTCTTC.

This clone occurred once. The chain joins TRBV2 to TRBJ2-5; D is undetermined. This CDR3 region has 13 residues. V lost 5 bases and J 0 bases, leaving 7 bases between the germline ends. From germline, CDR1 is SNHLY and CDR2 FYNNEI. The DNA for the CDR3 is TGTGCCAGCAGTATAGACAACCAAGAGACCCAGTACTTC. This codes for CASSIDNQETQYF.

This rearrangement joins TRBV18 to TRBJ2-7; 10 nucleotides align to TRBD2. With V trimmed by 0 bases and J by 2 bases, 4 bases remained unmatched. The V gene's germline CDR1 is KGHSH and CDR2 LQKENI. This CDR3 comprises 16 residues. Here the CDR3 reads CASSPPRAGGPYEQYF. The CDR3, as DNA: TGTGCCAGCTCACCACCCAGAGCGGGAGGGCCCTACGAGCAGTACTTC.

This rearrangement joins TRBV7-2 to TRBJ1-1, with D unresolved. The germline V and J ends were trimmed by 0 bases and 2 bases, with 10 bases remaining between them. Germline lookup yields CDR1 SGHTA and CDR2 FQGNSA. The CDR3 has 15 amino acids. The CDR3 DNA sequence: TGTGCCAGCAGCTTAGCCGGGAACTCTAACACTGAAGCTTTCTTT. This sequence encodes CASSLAGNSNTEAFF.

The chain uses TRBV5-1 and TRBJ1-5; 7 bases are shared with TRBD1. Trimming cost V 4 bases and J 5 bases; bases outside gene matches: 9. Germline lookup yields CDR1 SGHRS and CDR2 YFSETQ. The CDR3 spans 15 residues. Here the CDR3 DNA reads TGCGCCAGCAGCCCGCTGACAGGGCCCGATCAGCCCCAGCATTTT. Its translation: CASSPLTGPDQPQHF. Full variable domain (missing parts from reference TRBV5-1 and TRBJ1-5): KAGVTQTPRYLIKTRGQQVTLSCSPISGHRSVSWYQQTPGQGLQFLFEYFSETQRNKGNFPGRFSGRQFSNSRSEMNVSTLELGDSALYLCASSPLTGPDQPQHFGDGTRLSIL.

The genes are TRBV12-5 and TRBJ2-5; 8 positions match TRBD2. Germline assignment: CDR1 LGHNT and CDR2 FRNRAP. The CDR3 covers 14 residues. V lost 7 bases, J lost 2 bases, and 6 bases stayed unmatched. CDR3 in DNA: TGTGCTAGTGCCTCGACTAGCGCACAAGAGACCCAGTACTTC. It encodes CASASTSAQETQYF.

The rearrangement links TRBV4-3 to TRBJ2-5, with TRBD2 matching 8 bases. Germline-derived CDR1 and CDR2 are LGHNA and YSLEER. V gave up 1 base and J gave up 3 bases; unmatched junction bases: 7. The CDR3 length is 16 residues. The CDR3 nucleotides read TGCGCCAGCAGCCAAGTGGTTTTTAGCGGGGAAGAGACCCAGTACTTC. It specifies CASSQVVFSGEETQYF.

This chain uses TRBV29-1 with TRBJ2-3; 13 nucleotides match TRBD2. CDR1 is SQVTM, CDR2 ANQGSEA, per germline. V shed 5 bases, J shed 3 bases, and the junction held 5 bases outside the gene matches. The CDR3 is 15 residues long. The CDR3 DNA sequence: TGCAGCGTTTCCGGGACTAGCGGGAAGACAGATACGCAGTATTTT. Translated, it gives CSVSGTSGKTDTQYF.

The V gene is TRBV30, the J gene TRBJ2-7; D gene uncertain. Germline loops: CDR1 GTSNPN, CDR2 SVGIG (reference sequence). This CDR3 contains 13 residues. V was shortened by 0 bases and J by 3 bases, with 9 bases between the two germline ends. In DNA form, the CDR3 reads TGTGCCTGGAGTGTATGGAGTGACTACGAGCAGTACTTC. It specifies CAWSVWSDYEQYF.

This chain connects TRBV5-4 to TRBJ2-3; D may be TRBD2 (6 bases). The V end was cut by 2 bases, the J end by 5 bases, with 12 bases between. CDR3 length: 14 amino acids. The germline V gene has CDR1 SGHNT and CDR2 YYREEE (reference sequence). As DNA, the CDR3 is TGTGCCAGCAGCTTATCCCTAGCGAAAGATACGCAGTATTTT. Translating gives CASSLSLAKDTQYF. Looking up the rest from reference TRBV5-4 and TRBJ2-3 gives the full variable domain: ETGVTQSPTHLIKTRGQQVTLRCSSQSGHNTVSWYQQALGQGPQFIFQYYREEENGRGNFPPRFSGLQFPNYSSELNVNALELDDSALYLCASSLSLAKDTQYFGPGTRLTVL.

The rearrangement joins TRBV7-2 to TRBJ2-5; tentative D call: TRBD1 (5 bases). V was pared by 5 bases and J by 5 bases, with 15 bases between. The CDR3 runs 14 residues. Per the germline V gene, CDR1 is SGHTA and CDR2 is FQGNSA. The CDR3 protein is CASSAQGFGETQYF. DNA of the CDR3: TGTGCCAGCAGCGCCCAGGGCTTCGGGGAGACCCAGTACTTC.